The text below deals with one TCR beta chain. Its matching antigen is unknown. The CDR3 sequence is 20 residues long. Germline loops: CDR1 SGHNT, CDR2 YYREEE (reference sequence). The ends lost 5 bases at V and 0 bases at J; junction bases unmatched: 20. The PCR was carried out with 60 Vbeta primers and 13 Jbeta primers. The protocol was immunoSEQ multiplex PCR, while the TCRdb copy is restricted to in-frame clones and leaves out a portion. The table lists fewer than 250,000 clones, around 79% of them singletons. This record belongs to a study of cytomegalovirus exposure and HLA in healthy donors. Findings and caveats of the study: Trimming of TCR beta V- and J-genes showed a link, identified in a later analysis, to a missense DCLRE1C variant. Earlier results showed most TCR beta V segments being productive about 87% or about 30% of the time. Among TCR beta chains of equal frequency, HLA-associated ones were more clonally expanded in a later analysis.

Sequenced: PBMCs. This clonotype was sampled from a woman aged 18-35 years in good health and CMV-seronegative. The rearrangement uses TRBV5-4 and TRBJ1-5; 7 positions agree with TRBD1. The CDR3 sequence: CASRLRQGGSTVPSNQPQHF. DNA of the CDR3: TGTGCCAGCAGACTTAGACAGGGAGGCTCCACCGTCCCTAGCAATCAGCCCCAGCATTTT.